Given below is one T cell receptor beta chain in context. The entry originates in a study of breast tumors, draining lymph nodes, adjacent tissues. The V end lost 5 bases, the J end lost 5 bases, and 18 bases lay between the germline ends. CDR1 and CDR2 (germline): SGHVS, FQNEAQ. There are 16 residues in the CDR3. Using its own MiXCR run on the multiplex PCR reads, TCRdb lists one record per CDR3 protein. The sample holds about 35,000 distinct CDR3 sequences; roughly 32% are singletons and the top ten take roughly 11%. This chain connects TRBV7-8 to TRBJ2-2; unclear D gene. Source material: breast tumor tissue. This sequence originates from a female donor with breast cancer. Some clones in this sample may be carry-over from other donors' samples. CDR3 nucleotide sequence: TGTGCCAGCAGCCAAACCGGGCAGGCCCGGACCGGGGAGCTGTTTTTT. Its translation: CASSQTGQARTGELFF.